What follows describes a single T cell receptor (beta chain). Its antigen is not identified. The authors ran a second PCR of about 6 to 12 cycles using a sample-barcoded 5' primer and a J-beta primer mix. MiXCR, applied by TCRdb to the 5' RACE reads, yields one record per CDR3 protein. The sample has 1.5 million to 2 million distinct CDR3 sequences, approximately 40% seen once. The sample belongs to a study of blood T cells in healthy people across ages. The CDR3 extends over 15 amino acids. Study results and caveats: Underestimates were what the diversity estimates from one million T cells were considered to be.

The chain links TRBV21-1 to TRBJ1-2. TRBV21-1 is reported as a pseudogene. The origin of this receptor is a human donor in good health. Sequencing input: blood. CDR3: CASSKLTVLSYGYTF. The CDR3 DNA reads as TGTGCCAGCAGCAAACTGACGGTTCTGAGCTATGGCTACACCTTC.